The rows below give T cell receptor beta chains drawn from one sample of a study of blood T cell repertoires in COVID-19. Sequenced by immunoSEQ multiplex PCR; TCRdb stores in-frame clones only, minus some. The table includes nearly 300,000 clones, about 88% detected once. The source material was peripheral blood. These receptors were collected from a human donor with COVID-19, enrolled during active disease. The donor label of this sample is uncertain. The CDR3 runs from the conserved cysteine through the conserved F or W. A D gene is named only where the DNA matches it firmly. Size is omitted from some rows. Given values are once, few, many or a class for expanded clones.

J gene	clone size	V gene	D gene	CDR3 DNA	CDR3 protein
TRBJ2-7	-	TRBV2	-	TGTGCCAGCAGTGAAGCGCGTTTTCCTCCCTACGAGCAGTACTTC	CASSEARFPPYEQYF
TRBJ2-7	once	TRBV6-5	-	TGTGCCAGCAGTCGACGGCTAGCCGAGGGCTACGAGCAGTACTTC	CASSRRLAEGYEQYF
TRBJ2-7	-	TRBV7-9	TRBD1	TGTGCCAGCAGCTCTCCGGGACAGGGGATCTCAGACTACGAGCAGTACTTC	CASSSPGQGISDYEQYF
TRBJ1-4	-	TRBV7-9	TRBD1	TGTGCCAGCAGCTTATACCAGGGGGATGAAAAACTGTTTTTT	CASSLYQGDEKLFF
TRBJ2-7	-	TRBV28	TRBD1	TGTGCCAGCAGTTCACCGGGGACAGGGAGCTCCTACGAGCAGTACTTC	CASSSPGTGSSYEQYF
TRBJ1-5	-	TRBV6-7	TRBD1	TGTGCCAGCAGTTTTCTACCGTTCGGACAGGGATTACAGCCCCAGCATTTT	CASSFLPFGQGLQPQHF
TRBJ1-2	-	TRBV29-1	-	TGCAGCGTTGAAGACGTACAGACCTATGGCTACACCTTC	CSVEDVQTYGYTF
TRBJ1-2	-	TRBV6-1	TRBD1	TGTGCCAGCAGTGAAGAGGGGGCGGGGAACTATGGCTACACCTTC	CASSEEGAGNYGYTF
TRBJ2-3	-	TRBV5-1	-	TGCGCCAGCAGCTTTAAGACAACAGATACGCAGTATTTT	CASSFKTTDTQYF
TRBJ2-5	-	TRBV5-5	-	TGTGCCAGCAGCGCCCCAGGTTGGCAGTACTTC	CASSAPGWQYF
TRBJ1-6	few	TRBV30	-	TGTGCCTGGAGTGAAGCCGGTAATTCACCCCTCCACTTT	CAWSEAGNSPLHF
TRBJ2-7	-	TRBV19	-	TGTGCCAGTAGTATTAGTCGGTTCTACGAGCAGTACTTC	CASSISRFYEQYF
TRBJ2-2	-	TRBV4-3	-	TGCGCCAGCAGCCAGTACCACGGGACTCCCGGCACCGGGGAGCTGTTTTTT	CASSQYHGTPGTGELFF
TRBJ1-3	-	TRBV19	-	TGTGCCAGTAGTATCTCAGGACTCTCTGGAAACACCATATATTTT	CASSISGLSGNTIYF
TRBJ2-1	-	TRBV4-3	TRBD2	TGCGCCAGCAGCCAAGGAGGGGCGGGGAGGGGATACAATGAGCAGTTCTTC	CASSQGGAGRGYNEQFF
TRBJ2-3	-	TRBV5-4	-	TGTGCCAGCAGCCCTAGGCCCGAGGCAGATACGCAGTATTTT	CASSPRPEADTQYF
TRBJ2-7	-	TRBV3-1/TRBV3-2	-	TGTGCCAGCAGCCAAGGGTCAGTTTCCTACGAGCAGTACTTC	CASSQGSVSYEQYF
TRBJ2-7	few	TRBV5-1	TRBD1	TGCGCCAGCAGCTTTGGGACAGGGGGCTACGAGCAGTACTTC	CASSFGTGGYEQYF
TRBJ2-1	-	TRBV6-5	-	TGTGCCAGCAGTTACTGGTCCGGGAGCTCCTACAATGAGCAGTTCTTC	CASSYWSGSSYNEQFF
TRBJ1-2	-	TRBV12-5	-	TGTGCTAGTGGTTTGGGGACAAGCTATGGCTACACCTTC	CASGLGTSYGYTF
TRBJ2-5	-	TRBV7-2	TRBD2	TGTGCCAGCAGCTTAGGGGGGAGGGGAGAGACCCAGTACTTC	CASSLGGRGETQYF
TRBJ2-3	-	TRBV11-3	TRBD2	TGTGCCAGCAGCGGAAGGACTAGCGGGACTCCAGATACGCAGTATTTT	CASSGRTSGTPDTQYF
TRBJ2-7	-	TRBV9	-	TGTGCCAACCCGGACAGGGCCGGGACTAGCTGTCCCGAGCAGTACTTC	CANPDRAGTSCPEQYF